These 24 T cell receptor beta chains share one sample of origin, sequenced in a study of blood T cells in healthy people across ages. Together with a sample-barcoded 5' primer, a J-beta primer mix was included in a second PCR lasting about 7 to 12 cycles. TCRdb re-called the 5' RACE reads through MiXCR, storing one row per CDR3 protein. The repertoire consists of hundreds of thousands of distinct CDR3 sequences, with 45% to 60% occurring once and the leading ten covering roughly 13%. The sequencing input was blood. The receptors shown here come from a woman aged 80 or over in good health.

In its sample, this clonotype was seen many times. The chain recombines TRBV6-5 with TRBJ1-5; D remains ambiguous. V was shortened by 0 bases and J by 4 bases, with 4 bases between the two germline ends. The CDR3 length is 13 residues. From germline, CDR1 is MNHEY and CDR2 SVGAGI. The CDR3, as DNA: TGTGCCAGCAGTTACTCTAGGAATCAGCCCCAGCATTTT. It encodes CASSYSRNQPQHF.

This chain links TRBV2 with TRBJ2-2, with D maybe TRBD1 (7 bases). The germline CDR1 and CDR2 sequences are SNHLY and FYNNEI. CDR3 length: 12 amino acids. The DNA of the CDR3 is TGTGTCAGTTCGGGGGACAGCGGGGAGCTGTTTTTT. As protein: CVSSGDSGELFF.

In the case of this clonotype: Since a much larger clone is just one base distant, this may be a read error. The genes are TRBV20-1 and TRBJ2-5; D remains ambiguous. The CDR3 runs to 13 residues. Germline V CDR1 and CDR2: DFQATT, SNEGSKA (reference sequence). The CDR3 bases are TGCAGTGCTAGCCGGACGGTACAAGAGACCAAGTACTTC. Its translation is CSASRTVQETKYF.

The chain is built from TRBV29-1 and TRBJ1-2; D gene unclear. The V end lost 3 bases, the J end lost 8 bases, and 7 bases lay between the germline ends. CDR1 is SQVTM and CDR2 is ANQGSEA in the germline V gene. The CDR3 contains 10 residues. Here the CDR3 DNA reads TGCAGCGTTGACGTAGGGGGCTACACCTTC. Its protein is CSVDVGGYTF.

This clonotype has at least ten counts. The CDR3 DNA reads TGTGCCATCAGGGGACAGGGCTACAATGAGCAGTTCTTC. Protein product: CAIRGQGYNEQFF. The V gene is TRBV10-3, the J gene TRBJ2-1; 9 nucleotides line up with TRBD1. The CDR3 consists of 13 residues. Unmatched junction bases numbered 0, after V lost 6 bases and J lost 3 bases. CDR1 is ENHRY and CDR2 is SYGVKD in the germline V gene.

This clonotype was observed a single time. This sequence may be a read error, since a much larger clone differs from it by one base. J is TRBJ2-7 and V is TRBV5-1; tentative D call: TRBD1 (5 bases). The CDR3 has 14 residues. The germline CDR1 and CDR2 sequences are SGHRS and YFSETQ. Between the trimmed V and J ends, which lost 6 bases and 5 bases, there was a span of 18 bases. CDR3 region: CASTMSQGNHEQYF. CDR3 DNA: TGCGCCAGCACCATGTCCCAGGGTAACCACGAGCAGTACTTC.

As to this clonotype: An end of the junction differs from the germline gene, which may be a read error. The chain employs TRBV7-9 and TRBJ1-4; tentatively, D is TRBD1 (5 bases). Per the germline V gene, CDR1 is SEHNR and CDR2 is FQNEAQ (reference sequence). The CDR3 is made up of 14 amino acids. The CDR3 DNA is TGTGCCGGCAGCTATCAGGGTAATAATGAAAAACTGTTTTTT. Protein: CAGSYQGNNEKLFF.

The chain carries TRBV11-2 and TRBJ2-1; D unresolved. The CDR3 totals 13 residues. Trimming left V 5 bases short and J 6 bases short, with 11 bases between. Germline CDR1 is SGHAT and CDR2 is FQNNGV. The chain's CDR3 is CASSVGAINEQFF. The CDR3 nucleotides read TGTGCCAGCAGCGTAGGCGCTATCAATGAGCAGTTCTTC.

V is TRBV10-3 and J is TRBJ2-7, with 9 bases matching TRBD1. Trimming removed 6 bases from V and 1 base from J; junction bases left unmatched: 4. The CDR3 spans 14 residues. Germline V gene lookup returns CDR1 ENHRY and CDR2 SYGVKD. CDR3 sequence reads: CAIRPGTGSYEQYF. CDR3 nucleotides: TGTGCCATCAGACCAGGGACAGGGTCCTACGAGCAGTACTTC.

This CDR3 is CSATSVQGGEQYF. Here the CDR3 DNA reads TGCAGCGCCACAAGCGTACAGGGGGGCGAGCAGTACTTC. V usage is TRBV29-1 and J usage is TRBJ2-7; 8 bases align to TRBD1. This CDR3 spans 13 amino acids. J was trimmed by 6 bases and V by 7 bases; bases with no gene match: 11. CDR1 is SQVTM, CDR2 ANQGSEA, per germline.

Of note for this clonotype: A read error is possible here, since a much larger clone lies one base away. CDR3 sequence: CASSGHENYGYTF. In DNA, the CDR3 is TGTGCCAGCAGTGGACACGAGAACTATGGCTACACCTTC. The chain recombines TRBV12-3 or TRBV12-4 with TRBJ1-2; D is perhaps TRBD1 (5 bases). This CDR3 region has 13 residues. Trimming took 5 bases from V and 2 from J, leaving 9 bases between them.

DNA of the CDR3: TGTGCCAGCAAGGGGAGGAATAGCAATCAGCCCCAGCATTTT. Encoded protein: CASKGRNSNQPQHF. The chain combines TRBV27 with TRBJ1-5, with TRBD1 as a possible D gene (5 bases). Trimming took 7 bases from V and 0 from J, leaving 10 bases between them. The CDR3 length is 14 residues. Germline CDR1 MNHEY, CDR2 SMNVEV (reference sequence).

The CDR3 region is CASSLAQNPRTDTQYF. DNA of the CDR3: TGCGCCAGCAGCTTGGCGCAGAACCCCCGCACAGATACGCAGTATTTT. This chain links TRBV5-1 with TRBJ2-3, with D unresolved. The CDR3 runs to 16 residues. V lost 0 bases and J 1 base, leaving 12 bases between the germline ends. Germline V gene data show CDR1 as SGHRS and CDR2 as YFSETQ.

V is TRBV4-2 and J is TRBJ2-7; 12 bases map to TRBD2. With 1 base clipped from V and 1 base from J, the junction kept 2 bases outside the gene matches. CDR1 and CDR2 (germline): LGHNA, YNFKEQ. The CDR3 sequence is 16 residues long. CDR3 sequence: CASSQGTSGESYEQYF. CDR3 sequence (DNA): TGTGCCAGCAGCCAAGGGACTAGCGGGGAGTCCTACGAGCAGTACTTC.

This clonotype was found many times. The chain carries TRBV28 and TRBJ2-7; D call uncertain. This CDR3 is 14 amino acids long. Germline V gene data show CDR1 as MDHEN and CDR2 as SYDVKM. The germline V and J ends were trimmed by 0 bases and 3 bases, with 9 bases remaining between them. In DNA, the CDR3 is TGTGCCAGCAGTTTATGGACGTCGGGCTACGAGCAGTACTTC. This encodes CASSLWTSGYEQYF.

The chain has TRBV27 and TRBJ2-3, with 8 bases fitting TRBD1. Germline CDR1 and CDR2: MNHEY and SMNVEV (reference sequence). V trimming: 6 bases; J trimming: 4 bases; junction bases outside the gene matches: 9. This CDR3 is built from 15 residues. The CDR3 DNA reads as TGTGCCAGCAGGTCCACAGGGGGTGGTGCAGATACGCAGTATTTT. It codes for CASRSTGGGADTQYF.

This clonotype was detected only a few times. The rearrangement links TRBV20-1 to TRBJ1-5; D gene unclear. Trimming removed 3 bases at V and 6 bases at J, with 9 bases between. The V gene's germline CDR1 is DFQATT and CDR2 SNEGSKA (reference sequence). The CDR3 is 12 amino acids. The CDR3 reads CSASRAGQPQHF. As DNA, the CDR3 is TGCAGTGCTAGTAGAGCGGGTCAGCCCCAGCATTTT.

V is TRBV27 and J is TRBJ2-2, with D perhaps TRBD1 (6 bases). Germline V lookup: CDR1 MNHEY, CDR2 SMNVEV (reference sequence). This CDR3 contains 15 residues. The ends were cut back, 5 bases at V and 4 bases at J, with 14 bases in the middle. The DNA for the CDR3 is TGTGCCAGCAGTCAACAGGGACGTGGCACCGGGGAGCTGTTTTTT. Translating it yields CASSQQGRGTGELFF.

The chain couples TRBV6-2 or TRBV6-3 to TRBJ2-7; 10 bases match TRBD1. This CDR3 region has 15 residues. The germline CDR1 and CDR2 sequences are MNHEY and SVGEGT. V was clipped by 9 bases and J by 3 bases; unmatched bases: 11. Here the CDR3 reads CASSLQGQGYYEQYF. Here the CDR3 DNA reads TGTGCCAGTTCTCTCCAGGGACAGGGGTACTACGAGCAGTACTTC.

The chain employs TRBV7-2 and TRBJ2-5, with TRBD1 identical over 7 bases. In germline, CDR1 is SGHTA, CDR2 FQGNSA. The CDR3 length is 15 residues. Trimming removed 2 bases from V and 1 base from J; junction bases left unmatched: 4. CDR3 nucleotides: TGTGCCAGCAGCTTACTCGGGACAGCCCAAGAGACCCAGTACTTC. It codes for CASSLLGTAQETQYF.

This clonotype was observed a few times. CDR3 coding DNA: TGTGCCAGCATAGCCTCTGAGAACACCGGGGAGCTGTTTTTT. Its protein product is CASIASENTGELFF. The J gene is TRBJ2-2, the V gene TRBV12-3 or TRBV12-4; no clear D. V gave up 7 bases and J gave up 1 base, with 10 bases separating them. CDR3 length: 14 residues.

With respect to this clonotype: A much larger clonotype is one base distant, so this may be a read error. V is TRBV12-3 or TRBV12-4 and J is TRBJ2-3; D is uncertain. The CDR3 spans 15 residues. The CDR3 DNA is TGTGCCAGCAGTTTACTGAGGCCACTCACAGATGCGCAGTATTTT. This translates into CASSLLRPLTDAQYF.

The count of this clonotype is one. CDR3 bases: TGCAGCGTTGTGTCAGTGGGAAACACCATATATTTT. Encoded protein: CSVVSVGNTIYF. The chain employs TRBV29-1 and TRBJ1-3; D gene unclear. CDR3 length: 12 amino acids. Germline loops: CDR1 SQVTM, CDR2 ANQGSEA. Trimming took 4 bases from V and 4 from J, leaving 8 bases between them.

CDR3 sequence: CASSLDGGFYNEQFF. In DNA form, the CDR3 reads TGTGCCAGCAGCTTAGATGGGGGCTTTTACAATGAGCAGTTCTTC. The rearrangement links TRBV7-2 to TRBJ2-1; D may be TRBD1 (6 bases). Germline-derived CDR1 and CDR2 are SGHTA and FQGNSA. The CDR3 extends over 15 amino acids. Trimming removed 1 base from V and 4 bases from J, with 11 bases in between. The complete variable domain, with remaining parts taken from reference TRBV7-2 and TRBJ2-1, reads GAGVSQSPSNKVTEKGKDVELRCDPISGHTALYWYRQSLGQGLEFLIYFQGNSAPDKSGLPSDRFSAERTGGSVSTLTIQRTQQEDSAVYLCASSLDGGFYNEQFFGPGTRLTVL.